Each of the 14 T cell receptor beta chains below was sequenced from the same sample in a study of blood T cell repertoires in COVID-19 (dated by TCRdb to about 2020). Library construction relied on the immunoSEQ multiplex PCR assay. TCRdb took over this immuneACCESS table, retaining in-frame rearrangements with V and J assigned. Such tables are incomplete; in checked studies, under half of the missing clones stem from an unresolved V gene, and the remainder is unexplained. The sample includes over 150,000 clones, with around 80% observed a single time. Jointly, the top ten make up around a sixth of the sample. The sequenced material came from PBMCs or T cells enriched from blood (not recorded which). Receptors originate from a woman between 45 and 65 years old who had recovered from COVID-19.

The chain uses TRBV7-9 and TRBJ1-2, with no clear D. The ends were cut back, 5 bases at V and 0 bases at J, with 4 bases in the middle. In germline, CDR1 is SEHNR, CDR2 FQNEAQ (reference sequence). The CDR3 has 12 residues. CDR3 loop: CASSGANYGYTF. CDR3 DNA: TGTGCCAGCAGCGGAGCTAACTATGGCTACACCTTC.

The chain is built from TRBV3-1 (or the pseudogene TRBV3-2) and TRBJ2-7, with 16 nucleotides matching TRBD2. In germline, CDR1 is LGHDT, CDR2 YNNKEL (reference sequence). The CDR3 totals 18 residues. V was pared by 1 base and J by 5 bases, with 8 bases of the junction left unmatched. As DNA, the CDR3 is TGTGCCAGCAGCCAAGTACGGGGACTAGCGGGAGGGGTCGACGAGCAGTACTTC. Amino acids: CASSQVRGLAGGVDEQYF.

The V gene is TRBV11-2, the J gene TRBJ2-1, with 7 bases lining up with TRBD2. Per the germline V gene, CDR1 is SGHAT and CDR2 is FQNNGV. This CDR3 comprises 16 residues. Trimming cost V 2 bases and J 1 base; bases outside gene matches: 5. CDR3: CASSLFSGPSYNEQFF. CDR3 sequence (DNA): TGTGCCAGCAGCTTATTTAGCGGGCCGTCCTACAATGAGCAGTTCTTC. Looking up the rest from reference TRBV11-2 and TRBJ2-1 gives the full variable domain: EAGVAQSPRYKIIEKRQSVAFWCNPISGHATLYWYQQILGQGPKLLIQFQNNGVVDDSQLPKDRFSAERLKGVDSTLKIQPAKLEDSAVYLCASSLFSGPSYNEQFFGPGTRLTVL.

The V and J genes are TRBV5-1 and TRBJ1-5; 11 positions match TRBD1. This CDR3 is 17 amino acids long. CDR1 and CDR2 from the germline V gene are SGHRS and YFSETQ. The junction had 6 bases not matched to a gene; V was cut back by 3 bases and J by 1 base. The CDR3 protein is CASSSGGTGGSNQPQHF. The CDR3 nucleotides read TGCGCCAGCAGCTCGGGAGGGACAGGGGGAAGCAATCAGCCCCAGCATTTT.

This clone was observed once. CDR3: CASSGYRDSETQYF. For the CDR3, the DNA is TGTGCCAGCAGTGGGTACCGGGACAGTGAGACCCAGTACTTC. This chain connects TRBV25-1 to TRBJ2-5, with 7 bases fitting TRBD1. Germline-derived CDR1 and CDR2 are MGHDK and SYGVNS. The V and J ends lost 4 bases and 5 bases, in that order; junction bases with no gene match: 7. CDR3 length: 14 amino acids.

The chain is built from TRBV7-2 and TRBJ1-6; D is undetermined. CDR3 size: 19 residues. Germline V gene sequence: CDR1 SGHTA, CDR2 FQGNSA. V dropped 1 base and J dropped 9 bases, with 25 bases sitting between them. CDR3: CASSLGGPEGIRLISPLHF. The CDR3 DNA sequence: TGTGCCAGCAGCTTAGGAGGCCCAGAGGGTATTCGCCTAATTTCACCCCTCCACTTT.

Comment on this clone: This same CDR3 is encoded by further DNA sequences in the sample. The chain is built from TRBV7-2 and TRBJ1-1; no reliable D call. The CDR3 is 14 amino acids. Trimming took off 2 bases at V and 1 base at J, with 8 bases between the two ends. The V gene's germline CDR1 is SGHTA and CDR2 FQGNSA. The CDR3 region has the DNA TGTGCCAGCAGCTTATCTCGGGGGAACACTGAAGCTTTCTTT. Translated, it gives CASSLSRGNTEAFF.

The genes are TRBV6-1 and TRBJ2-1, with D possibly TRBD2 on 5 matching bases. CDR1 MNHNS and CDR2 SASEGT come from the germline V gene. Trimming left V 2 bases short and J 2 bases short, with 13 bases between. The CDR3 is 16 amino acids. CDR3 sequence (DNA): TGTGCCAGCAGTGAAAGTGGCGGACTCACCTACAATGAGCAGTTCTTC. It encodes CASSESGGLTYNEQFF.

This clone was seen a few times. The chain couples TRBV7-8 to TRBJ1-6, with 9 bases lining up with TRBD1. J lost 7 bases, V lost 1 base, and 2 bases had no gene match. Germline V lookup: CDR1 SGHVS, CDR2 FQNEAQ. The length of the CDR3 is 15 residues. CDR3 amino acids: CASSLGGTGNSPLHF. In nucleotides, the CDR3 is TGTGCCAGCAGCTTAGGAGGGACAGGGAATTCACCCCTCCACTTT.

This clone was picked up one time. J is TRBJ1-1 and V is TRBV4-1, with 9 bases that match TRBD1. The CDR3 has 15 amino acids. Per germline, CDR1 MGHRA and CDR2 YSYEKL. The junction had 5 bases not matched to a gene; V was cut back by 5 bases and J by 1 base. This CDR3 is CASSLGTGKNTEAFF. For the CDR3, the DNA is TGCGCCAGCAGCTTAGGGACAGGGAAGAACACTGAAGCTTTCTTT.

The chain uses TRBV5-1 and TRBJ2-7; no clear D gene. The CDR3 is 14 amino acids. Germline V CDR1 and CDR2: SGHRS, YFSETQ. V gave up 0 bases and J gave up 1 base, with 8 bases separating them. In nucleotides, the CDR3 is TGCGCCAGCAGCTTGGACACCGGGTCCTACGAGCAGTACTTC. It codes for CASSLDTGSYEQYF.

J is TRBJ2-5 and V is TRBV28; 7 nucleotides align to TRBD1. Germline V gene data show CDR1 as MDHEN and CDR2 as SYDVKM. The V and J ends lost 4 bases and 1 base, in that order; junction bases with no gene match: 6. This CDR3 is 15 amino acids long. Here the CDR3 reads CASSSSDRVQETQYF. For the CDR3, the DNA is TGTGCCAGCAGTTCGAGTGACAGGGTCCAAGAGACCCAGTACTTC.

The chain uses TRBV10-3 and TRBJ2-3; weak D call: TRBD2 (6 bases). Germline-derived CDR1 and CDR2 are ENHRY and SYGVKD. The length of the CDR3 is 13 residues. V gave up 2 bases and J gave up 6 bases, with 9 bases separating them. For the CDR3, the DNA is TGTGCCATCAGTGAGATAGGAGGGGATACGCAGTATTTT. This codes for CAISEIGGDTQYF.

This clone came up once. V is TRBV28 and J is TRBJ2-5; 8 bases align to TRBD1. The CDR3 consists of 15 residues. J was trimmed by 2 bases and V by 6 bases; bases with no gene match: 8. Germline CDR1 MDHEN, CDR2 SYDVKM. CDR3 nucleotide sequence: TGTGCCAGCAGCCCAGGGGGCGTGGGGCAAGAGACCCAGTACTTC. Its protein is CASSPGGVGQETQYF.